The text below deals with one T cell receptor beta chain. Its antigen is unknown. Qualities for individual bases were not recorded, and no much larger clone is one base off. The donors were healthy, HIV-negative adults with no recently reported acute infections or vaccinations. Only Caucasian adults living in Nashville, Tennessee, USA were represented among the donors. CD8 memory samples were composed of magnetically selected CD45RO+ cells combined with CCR7-negative CD45RA+ effector memory (TemRA) cells. After blood collection by leukapheresis, PBMCs were isolated using Ficoll-Histopaque density gradient centrifugation and then cryopreserved in the vapor phase of liquid nitrogen. Analytical flow cytometry was used to check the purity and quantity of each magnetically sorted T cell population. Genomic DNA was isolated from every sorted fraction and measured by UV absorbance on a Nanodrop 2000c. These data come from a study of shared clonotypes between healthy human individuals (dated by TCRdb to about 2020). Background on the whole study: The cohort included three men and a couple of women between 18 and 49 years of age. Per donor, three plates each were used for CD4 naive and CD4 memory, two for CD8 naive, and one for CD8 memory. The study deeply sequenced blood TCR repertoires of several healthy adults to estimate repertoire size and the extent of clonotype sharing between individuals. Libraries were prepared and TCR repertoires were sequenced by different laboratories using diverse techniques, in order to increase sequencing depth and limit assay-specific biases. Per donor, leukapheresis produced somewhere between about 0.94 and 9.5 billion PBMCs. What the research found in general, with its limitations: Approximately 5% of naive CD4, 3% to 3.5% of naive CD8, 2% to 2.5% of memory CD4, and more than 0.35% of memory CD8 clonotypes were shared across a few donors. Sampling was limited to blood, and TCR repertoires in tissue likely differ from TCR repertoires in blood. The genetic and exposure-history diversity represented was limited by the small number of donors. Estimated clonotype richness was generally larger for naive than for memory subsets. Incomplete sequencing was indicated by rarefaction of sorted-subset datasets, despite the large sequencing depth. Based on pairwise subsampling, the degree of clonotype sharing among donors was expected to be affected by sequencing depth. Clonotypes shared by all four sorted-subset donors showed higher generation probabilities than non-shared clonotypes.

The CDR3 goes from the cysteine to the phenylalanine over 16 residues. This entry keeps only the CDR3 DNA: 48 bases, framed from base 1. Germline trimming amounts to 3 bases on V and 5 bases on J, with 12 as the count of junction bases outside the gene matches. CDR1 MDHEN and CDR2 SYDVKM are derived from the germline V gene. TCR CDR3 regions were amplified from genomic DNA by multiplex PCR using the deep immunoSEQ assay. For each cell subset, the extracted genomic DNA was distributed evenly across all wells of several immunoSEQ 96-well plates, and each plate served as one replicate. For sorted subsets, approximately 0.2 ug of genomic DNA, equivalent to some 30,000 T cell genomes, went into each replicate PCR. The purified libraries were quantified using a Qubit 3.0 fluorometer, sized with a Bioanalyzer 2100, and then quantified again using the KAPA Library Quantification kit. Each immunoSEQ 96-well plate was sequenced on its own single-read 150-cycle Illumina NextSeq 550 flow cell. As for how the authors treated the data: Because the immunoSEQ output held only junctional sequences and lacked quality scores, the filtering could not match the filtering applied to full-length reads. To assign V/J genes and CDR3, sequences were annotated using PyIR, a Python wrapper for IgBLAST v1.9, with IMGT germline references. Reads with weak V/J assignments (E-value above 1e-6), missing CDR3, stop codons, out-of-frame junctions, or ambiguous translated residues were removed. V3J clonotypes were defined as sequences sharing an identical inferred V gene, J gene, and CDR3 amino acid sequence. The percentage overlap between two repertoires was calculated by dividing the number of shared unique clonotypes by the size of the smaller repertoire. RTK rarefaction, the Chao1 estimator, and Recon v2.1 estimates of unobserved clonotypes were used to assess repertoire richness. Generation probabilities were computed with OLGA for all TCRbeta clonotypes obtained by the gDNA method from four donors. In its TCRdb copy, this immuneACCESS table keeps in-frame sequences only and misses some clones. Where compared with another copy, unresolved V genes explain less than half of these, and the others have no known cause. The V and J calls and clone size come from that table; D and trimming were worked out from the DNA. The sample table records roughly 120,000 clones; 55% to 80% of these occur just once. 20% to 25% of the sample is taken by the ten largest.

Material: memory CD8+ T cells sorted from blood. The sample's cell subset or site label, decoded: CD45RO+ cells pooled with CCR7-negative TemRA cells. The chain is made from TRBV28 and TRBJ2-7, with 8 bases in between that match TRBD1. The receptor's source is a woman in her twenties or thirties in good health. The CDR3 here reads CASSFPFRGRVNEQYF. The DNA is as follows: TGTGCCAGCAGTTTCCCCTTCAGGGGGCGCGTCAACGAGCAGTACTTC. Reference TRBV28 and TRBJ2-7 proteins supply the regions before and after the CDR3; the full variable domain is: DVKVTQSSRYLVKRTGEKVFLECVQDMDHENMFWYRQDPGLGLRLIYFSYDVKMKEKGDIPEGYSVSREKKERFSLILESASTNQTSMYLCASSFPFRGRVNEQYFGPGTRLTVT.